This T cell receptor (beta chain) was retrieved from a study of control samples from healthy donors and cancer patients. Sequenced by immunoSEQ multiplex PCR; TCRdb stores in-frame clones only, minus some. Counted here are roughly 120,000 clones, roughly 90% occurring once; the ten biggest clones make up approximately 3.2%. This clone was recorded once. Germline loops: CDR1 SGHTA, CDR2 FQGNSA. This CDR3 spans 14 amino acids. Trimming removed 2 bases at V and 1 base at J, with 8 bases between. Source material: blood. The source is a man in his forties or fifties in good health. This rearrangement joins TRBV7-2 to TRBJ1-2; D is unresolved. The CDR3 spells CASSLRQNNYGYTF. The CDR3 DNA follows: TGTGCCAGCAGCTTAAGGCAGAATAACTATGGCTACACCTTC.